The rows below give T cell receptor beta chains drawn from one sample of a study of shared T cell receptors in the human thymus. Libraries were prepared by immunoSEQ multiplex PCR; TCRdb keeps only in-frame clonotypes and omits some of them. The sample lists hundreds of thousands of clones, 85% to 95% occurring once. Sequenced: thymocytes. These receptors were taken from a human donor. The CDR3 runs from the conserved cysteine through the conserved F or W. D genes are given only for firm matches. Expanded clones get a size class; other rows say once, few or many, or leave the size out.

D gene: NA; J gene: TRBJ2-1; V gene: TRBV7-2; clone size: NA; CDR3 DNA: TGTGCCAGCAGCTCGCGTAAAAGGGGGGGCCGGAGATACAATGAGCAGTTCTTC; CDR3 protein: CASSSRKRGGRRYNEQFF
D gene: NA; J gene: TRBJ2-5; V gene: TRBV7-9; clone size: NA; CDR3 DNA: TGTGCCAGCAGCTCCACGGTACAAGAGACCCAGTACTTC; CDR3 protein: CASSSTVQETQYF
D gene: NA; J gene: TRBJ1-4; V gene: TRBV30; clone size: once; CDR3 DNA: TGTGCCTGGAGCAAGCGAAGGGGTGATGAAAAACTGTTTTTT; CDR3 protein: CAWSKRRGDEKLFF
D gene: TRBD1; J gene: TRBJ2-1; V gene: TRBV7-2; clone size: NA; CDR3 DNA: TGTGCCAGCAGCCCTGACAGGGACCCCTACAATGAGCAGTTCTTC; CDR3 protein: CASSPDRDPYNEQFF
D gene: NA; J gene: TRBJ2-1; V gene: TRBV27; clone size: NA; CDR3 DNA: TGTGCCAGCACAACCCCCAGGGTTCGGCTAGCCCAGCCTCATTACAATGAGCAGTTCTTC; CDR3 protein: CASTTPRVRLAQPHYNEQFF
D gene: NA; J gene: TRBJ2-7; V gene: TRBV20-1; clone size: NA; CDR3 DNA: TGCAGTGCCATTGTAGACGAGCAGTACTTC; CDR3 protein: CSAIVDEQYF
D gene: TRBD1; J gene: TRBJ1-5; V gene: TRBV5-8; clone size: few; CDR3 DNA: TGTGCCAGCTCGGGACAGAGCAATCAGCCCCAGCATTTT; CDR3 protein: CASSGQSNQPQHF
D gene: NA; J gene: TRBJ1-1; V gene: TRBV7-9; clone size: NA; CDR3 DNA: TGTGCCAGCAGCCGCCGGGCTGAGGGGCGGGGGAACACTGAAGCTTTCTTT; CDR3 protein: CASSRRAEGRGNTEAFF
D gene: NA; J gene: TRBJ1-3; V gene: TRBV19; clone size: NA; CDR3 DNA: TGTGCCAGTATGGGGCGTCGGGGGAACACCATATATTTT; CDR3 protein: CASMGRRGNTIYF
D gene: TRBD1; J gene: TRBJ1-2; V gene: TRBV28; clone size: NA; CDR3 DNA: TGTGCCAGCAGTTCTAAGGGGGCGGGCTATGGCTACACCTTC; CDR3 protein: CASSSKGAGYGYTF
D gene: NA; J gene: TRBJ2-5; V gene: TRBV9; clone size: once; CDR3 DNA: TGTGCCAGCAGCTCCGAGGGGGGGAGGAACAGCCAAGAGACCCAGTACTTC; CDR3 protein: CASSSEGGRNSQETQYF
D gene: TRBD1; J gene: TRBJ2-3; V gene: TRBV2; clone size: NA; CDR3 DNA: TGTGCCAGCAGACACAGGGGGATAGCAGATACGCAGTATTTT; CDR3 protein: CASRHRGIADTQYF
D gene: NA; J gene: TRBJ1-2; V gene: TRBV28; clone size: NA; CDR3 DNA: TGTGCCAGCAGCCCCCCGGGGGCCAGTTATGGCTACACCTTC; CDR3 protein: CASSPPGASYGYTF
D gene: TRBD1; J gene: TRBJ1-2; V gene: TRBV10-2; clone size: NA; CDR3 DNA: TGCGCCAGCAGTGAACGCGACAGGGGTCCCTCGGGCTACACCTTC; CDR3 protein: CASSERDRGPSGYTF
D gene: TRBD2; J gene: TRBJ2-2; V gene: TRBV6-1; clone size: NA; CDR3 DNA: TGTGCCAGCAGGGAAACCGGGACTACCTCCGGGGAGCTGTTTTTT; CDR3 protein: CASRETGTTSGELFF
D gene: TRBD1; J gene: TRBJ1-2; V gene: TRBV28; clone size: NA; CDR3 DNA: TGTGCCAGCAGTGCGACCGGGACAGGGGAAGCCTTAGGAGGCTACACCTTC; CDR3 protein: CASSATGTGEALGGYTF
D gene: NA; J gene: TRBJ1-1; V gene: TRBV4-3; clone size: NA; CDR3 DNA: TGCGCCAGCAGCCAAGAGTGGAGGGTCGGCGCCATAGAAGCTTTCTTT; CDR3 protein: CASSQEWRVGAIEAFF
D gene: NA; J gene: TRBJ1-5; V gene: TRBV27; clone size: NA; CDR3 DNA: TGTGCCAGCAGGGGGAAATCCAGTCAGCCCCAGCATTTT; CDR3 protein: CASRGKSSQPQHF
D gene: NA; J gene: TRBJ2-2; V gene: TRBV5-4; clone size: NA; CDR3 DNA: TGTGCCAGCAGCTTGGCGGCTTCGAACACCGGGGAGCTGTTTTTT; CDR3 protein: CASSLAASNTGELFF
D gene: TRBD1; J gene: TRBJ1-3; V gene: TRBV5-1; clone size: NA; CDR3 DNA: TGCGCCAGCAAGGGACAGGGGGACGGAAACACCATATATTTT; CDR3 protein: CASKGQGDGNTIYF
D gene: TRBD1; J gene: TRBJ1-5; V gene: TRBV6-6; clone size: NA; CDR3 DNA: TGTGCCAGCAATCCGGGACAGGGGAATAGGGGATACCCCCAGCATTTT; CDR3 protein: CASNPGQGNRGYPQHF
D gene: TRBD2; J gene: TRBJ2-3; V gene: TRBV15; clone size: few; CDR3 DNA: TGTGCCACCAGCAGAGACTTAGGACTAGCGGGTGGAGCAGATACGCAGTATTTT; CDR3 protein: CATSRDLGLAGGADTQYF
D gene: TRBD2; J gene: TRBJ2-3; V gene: TRBV5-1; clone size: NA; CDR3 DNA: TGCGCCAGCAGCTCCCTAGCGGGAGTGGATACGCAGTATTTT; CDR3 protein: CASSSLAGVDTQYF
D gene: NA; J gene: TRBJ1-6; V gene: TRBV27; clone size: NA; CDR3 DNA: TGTGCCAGCACCCACGTTGAAGGGGGTGGTTCACCCCTCCACTTT; CDR3 protein: CASTHVEGGGSPLHF
D gene: TRBD1; J gene: TRBJ1-4; V gene: TRBV18; clone size: NA; CDR3 DNA: TGTGCCAGCTCCCCCGGGACAGATGGAGAAAAACTGTTTTTT; CDR3 protein: CASSPGTDGEKLFF
D gene: TRBD2; J gene: TRBJ2-1; V gene: TRBV6-4; clone size: NA; CDR3 DNA: TGTGCCAGCAGTGACTCGACTCGCGGGGGCTACAATGAGCAGTTCTTC; CDR3 protein: CASSDSTRGGYNEQFF
D gene: NA; J gene: TRBJ2-7; V gene: TRBV4-3; clone size: NA; CDR3 DNA: TGCGCCAGCAGCCAAGATAGAGACAGGGAGGAGATAGCCGAGCAGTACTTC; CDR3 protein: CASSQDRDREEIAEQYF
D gene: TRBD2; J gene: TRBJ2-1; V gene: TRBV5-1; clone size: once; CDR3 DNA: TGCGCCAGCAGCTTGGCCTTTGAGCTAGCGGGGCAGTTCTTC; CDR3 protein: CASSLAFELAGQFF
D gene: TRBD1; J gene: TRBJ1-1; V gene: TRBV28; clone size: NA; CDR3 DNA: TGTGCCAGCAGTACCACAGGGGGGAGGGACACTGAAGCTTTCTTT; CDR3 protein: CASSTTGGRDTEAFF
D gene: TRBD2; J gene: TRBJ2-7; V gene: TRBV11-2; clone size: NA; CDR3 DNA: TGTGCCAGCAGCTTAGATAGCGGGAGGCCCTACCCCGCCGAGCAGTACTTC; CDR3 protein: CASSLDSGRPYPAEQYF
D gene: NA; J gene: TRBJ2-1; V gene: TRBV14; clone size: NA; CDR3 DNA: TGTGCCAGCAGCCAAGGGCGGGGAGCCTACAATGAGCAGTTCTTC; CDR3 protein: CASSQGRGAYNEQFF
D gene: NA; J gene: TRBJ1-3; V gene: TRBV28; clone size: NA; CDR3 DNA: TGTGCCAGCAGTTGTAAGTGTGGAAACACCATATATTTT; CDR3 protein: CASSCKCGNTIYF
D gene: NA; J gene: TRBJ2-1; V gene: TRBV4-3; clone size: NA; CDR3 DNA: TGCGCCAGCAGCCAAGAATCCCCCGAGGGTGAGCAGTTCTTC; CDR3 protein: CASSQESPEGEQFF
D gene: NA; J gene: TRBJ1-5; V gene: TRBV28; clone size: NA; CDR3 DNA: TGTGCCAGCTCCACCACGGCCGGGGGGCAGCCCCAGCATTTT; CDR3 protein: CASSTTAGGQPQHF
D gene: NA; J gene: TRBJ1-1; V gene: TRBV7-2; clone size: NA; CDR3 DNA: TGTGCCAGCAGCGATAGGGGATGGAGGGAAGTAGGAACTGAAGCTTTCTTT; CDR3 protein: CASSDRGWREVGTEAFF
D gene: NA; J gene: TRBJ2-3; V gene: TRBV10-3; clone size: NA; CDR3 DNA: TGTGCCATCAGTGAGCGGGTAGATACGCAGTATTTT; CDR3 protein: CAISERVDTQYF
D gene: NA; J gene: TRBJ2-3; V gene: TRBV6-4; clone size: NA; CDR3 DNA: TGTGCCAGCAGTGACGCGAACACAGATACGCAGTATTTT; CDR3 protein: CASSDANTDTQYF
D gene: NA; J gene: TRBJ2-5; V gene: TRBV5-5; clone size: NA; CDR3 DNA: TGTGCCAGCAGCTGGGGGGAAATGGATGAGACCCAGTACTTC; CDR3 protein: CASSWGEMDETQYF
D gene: NA; J gene: TRBJ1-2; V gene: TRBV7-9; clone size: NA; CDR3 DNA: TGTGCCAGCAGCTCCCCTCCTGGCTACACCTTC; CDR3 protein: CASSSPPGYTF
D gene: TRBD2; J gene: TRBJ2-7; V gene: TRBV25-1; clone size: NA; CDR3 DNA: TGTGCCAGCGGGCCTCGGACTAGCGCGTCCTACGAGCAGTACTTC; CDR3 protein: CASGPRTSASYEQYF
D gene: TRBD2; J gene: TRBJ2-1; V gene: TRBV7-2; clone size: NA; CDR3 DNA: TGTGCCAGCAGCTTAGAGTTCCGGACTAGCGGGACCTACTACAATGAGCAGTTCTTC; CDR3 protein: CASSLEFRTSGTYYNEQFF
D gene: TRBD2; J gene: TRBJ2-7; V gene: TRBV29-1; clone size: NA; CDR3 DNA: TGCAGCGTTGAAAGTGCGGGGGTCTCCTACGAGCAGTACTTC; CDR3 protein: CSVESAGVSYEQYF
D gene: TRBD2; J gene: TRBJ2-1; V gene: TRBV11-3; clone size: NA; CDR3 DNA: TGTGCCAGCAGCTTAGTCGGGACTAGCGGGACCCAAAGAAATGAGCAGTTCTTC; CDR3 protein: CASSLVGTSGTQRNEQFF
D gene: NA; J gene: TRBJ2-2; V gene: TRBV7-9; clone size: NA; CDR3 DNA: TGTGCCAGCAGCTTTGAGCCTACTTGGGCCCTTACCGGGGAGCTGTTTTTT; CDR3 protein: CASSFEPTWALTGELFF
D gene: TRBD2; J gene: TRBJ2-1; V gene: TRBV23-1; clone size: NA; CDR3 DNA: TGCGCCAGCAGTCAATCGGGGACTAGCGGGATCAATGAGCAGTTCTTC; CDR3 protein: CASSQSGTSGINEQFF
D gene: NA; J gene: TRBJ1-2; V gene: TRBV30; clone size: NA; CDR3 DNA: TGTGCCTGGAAAGCAGGCTTGCAGCATGGCTACACCTTC; CDR3 protein: CAWKAGLQHGYTF
D gene: NA; J gene: TRBJ1-2; V gene: TRBV6-1; clone size: NA; CDR3 DNA: TGTGCCGCCAAAGAAGGTTCGAGTAAAGGTGGCTACACCTTC; CDR3 protein: CAAKEGSSKGGYTF
D gene: NA; J gene: TRBJ1-4; V gene: TRBV30; clone size: NA; CDR3 DNA: TGTGCCTGGAGTGCGGGACAATACTCGTTTCGTGAAAAACTGTTTTTT; CDR3 protein: CAWSAGQYSFREKLFF
D gene: NA; J gene: TRBJ1-2; V gene: TRBV9; clone size: NA; CDR3 DNA: TGTGCCAGCAGCGCCACCAGAGTCGCCTCGGGGTTATACTATGGCTACACCTTC; CDR3 protein: CASSATRVASGLYYGYTF
D gene: TRBD1; J gene: TRBJ2-5; V gene: TRBV5-1; clone size: NA; CDR3 DNA: TGCGCCAGCAGCCGTGGACTTATCCCGGACAGGGCCAAGTGGTTACAAGAGACCCAGTACTTC; CDR3 protein: CASSRGLIPDRAKWLQETQYF
D gene: TRBD1; J gene: TRBJ2-7; V gene: TRBV7-9; clone size: NA; CDR3 DNA: TGTGCCAGCAGCTCCCACCTCCGACAGGGTCCCTACGAGCAGTACTTC; CDR3 protein: CASSSHLRQGPYEQYF
D gene: NA; J gene: TRBJ1-5; V gene: TRBV19; clone size: NA; CDR3 DNA: TGTGCCAGTAGTACCGCGGTCGTCGACAGGTTCAATCAGCCCCAGCATTTT; CDR3 protein: CASSTAVVDRFNQPQHF